The entry below describes one TCR beta chain. Its antigen specificity is not known. Per-base qualities were not stored, and no clone one base away is much larger. These data originate in a study of blood T cell repertoires in COVID-19 (dated by TCRdb to 2020 to 2021). Turning to the overall study: Samples from collaborators originated in the United States, Italy and Spain and spanned both the acute and convalescent phases of COVID-19. A de-identified subject ID, COVID-19 status, age in years and sex were almost always included in the sample metadata. Deeply sampled blood TCRbeta repertoires from subjects exposed to, actively infected with, or recovered from COVID-19 were included in the dataset. HLA class I and class II types, where available, came from metadata supplied by the sample provider rather than from assay-based typing. The samples were drawn from two sources: the first 160 participants of the ongoing ImmuneRACE study, and 1,254 subjects contributed by 6 global collaborators. The repertoires were released in a freely available public database intended as a resource for research on the immune response to SARS-CoV-2. The prospective study material was composed of cDNA or gDNA derived from T cells, B-cell-depleted T cells, or PBMCs.

The immunoSEQ Assay, a bias-controlled multiplex PCR, was used to amplify TCRbeta CDR3 regions from genomic DNA. The published analysis was carried out like this. Within the assay, amplification of reference gene primers was used to estimate how many nucleated cells each sample contained. To quantify the absolute abundance of each unique TCRbeta CDR3 rearrangement, sequence reads were collapsed and filtered. For each sample, productive Simpson clonality was calculated by taking the square root of Simpson's diversity index across productive rearrangements. Sourced from immuneACCESS, this table was stored by TCRdb with only in-frame sequences that have V and J called. A share of the clones is absent; for the studies checked, an unresolved V gene accounts for under half, and the remainder has no known explanation. V and J calls and clone size follow that table, whereas D and trimming were derived from the DNA. The sample table contains about 170,000 clones; only one count was recorded for 80% to 85% of them. The ten largest make up approximately 11% of the sample.

The CDR3 runs 15 amino acids, cysteine and phenylalanine included. Left in the record is the CDR3 DNA by itself, 45 bases read in frame from the first base. Taken from the germline V gene (reference sequence), the CDR1 and CDR2 loops are SGHNT and YYREEE. Ends trimmed: V by 0 bases, J by 8 bases; bases unmatched to a gene: 10. Whole blood was collected in K2EDTA tubes by collaborating institutions according to the institutions' own protocols. Collaborator samples were shipped for TCRbeta analysis as frozen whole blood, isolated PBMCs, or DNA extracted from either sample type. Broader findings and caveats from the paper: The quantity of clinical and demographic metadata differed by source and by participant and was supplied without curation.

The sequence was collected from a man aged 70 or older with active or convalescent COVID-19. This sequence uses TRBV5-4 and TRBJ1-2; 7 bases in the junction line up with TRBD1. Sequenced input: peripheral blood. The CDR3 in this case is CASSLERGQVGGYTF. The DNA is TGTGCCAGCAGCTTGGAGAGGGGGCAGGTGGGAGGCTACACCTTC.